This record covers a single TCR beta chain. Its specificity is not known. This sample is drawn from a study of shared clonotypes between healthy human individuals. Study-wide context: Those who served as donors were a couple of women and a few men between the ages of 18 and 49.

The CDR3 is 14 amino acids. V was pared by 2 bases and J by 4 bases, with 9 bases between. CDR1 SNHLY and CDR2 FYNNEI come from the germline V gene. Only in-frame clones appear in the TCRdb table, and some are missing; sequencing was by immunoSEQ multiplex PCR. The sample holds roughly 490,000 clones, 76% seen once. Study-wide results and caveats: Sampling involved blood alone; tissue repertoires likely differ. The genetic and exposure-history diversity represented was limited by few donors.

This sequence joins TRBV2 and TRBJ2-1; D is ambiguous. The sequence was collected from a woman aged 40 to 50 in good health. Some clones in this sample may be carry-over from other donors' samples. Sequences were obtained from PBMCs. The CDR3, as DNA: TGTGCCAGCAGTGAAAGGCAGCTATACAATGAGCAGTTCTTC. It specifies CASSERQLYNEQFF.